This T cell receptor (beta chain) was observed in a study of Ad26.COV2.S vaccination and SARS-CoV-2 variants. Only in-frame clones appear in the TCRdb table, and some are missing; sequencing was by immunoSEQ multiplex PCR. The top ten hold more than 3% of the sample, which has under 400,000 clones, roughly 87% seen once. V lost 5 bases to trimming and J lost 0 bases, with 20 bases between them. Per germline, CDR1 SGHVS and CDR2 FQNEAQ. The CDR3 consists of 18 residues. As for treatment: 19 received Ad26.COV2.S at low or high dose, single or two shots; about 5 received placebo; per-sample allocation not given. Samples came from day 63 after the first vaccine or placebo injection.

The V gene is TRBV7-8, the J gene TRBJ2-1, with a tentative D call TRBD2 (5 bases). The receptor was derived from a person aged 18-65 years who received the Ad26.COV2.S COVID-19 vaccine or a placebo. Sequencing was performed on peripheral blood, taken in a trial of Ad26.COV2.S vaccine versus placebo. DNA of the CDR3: TGTGCCAGCAGCGCCCAAACTAGTTCCCGAATCTCCTACAATGAGCAGTTCTTC. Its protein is CASSAQTSSRISYNEQFF. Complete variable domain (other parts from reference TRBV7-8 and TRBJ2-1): GAGVSQSPRYKVAKRGQDVALRCDPISGHVSLFWYQQALGQGPEFLTYFQNEAQLDKSGLPSDRFFAERPEGSVSTLKIQRTQQEDSAVYLCASSAQTSSRISYNEQFFGPGTRLTVL.